The rows below give T cell receptor beta chains drawn from one sample of a study of cytomegalovirus exposure and HLA in healthy donors. TCRdb's table, derived via immunoSEQ multiplex PCR, lists solely in-frame clones and lacks some. The data show about 120,000 clones, 8.5% to 9% seen once. The sequencing input was PBMCs. The receptor source for this set is a woman aged 40 to 50 in good health and CMV-seropositive. Both conserved end residues are part of each CDR3. The D gene is left open where the match is weak. Some rows have no size entry. The others give once, few or many, or a class for an expanded clone.

few TRBJ1-1 TRBV6-4 NA CASSDSHRATEAFF TGTGCCAGCAGTGATTCGCACAGAGCTACTGAAGCTTTCTTT
NA TRBJ2-3 TRBV6-5 NA CASLAIGSGTQYF TGTGCCAGTTTGGCAATCGGATCAGGTACGCAGTATTTT
few TRBJ1-2 TRBV6-5 TRBD1 CASSRDRDVYGYPF TGTGCCAGCAGTCGGGACAGGGACGTCTATGGCTACCCCTTC
NA TRBJ2-3 TRBV28 NA CASSWGVGPQYF TGTGCCAGCAGTTGGGGGGTCGGTCCGCAGTATTTT
NA TRBJ1-1 TRBV6-6 NA CASSYATQGGTEAFF TGTGCCAGCAGTTACGCTACTCAGGGTGGCACTGAAGCTTTCTTT
few TRBJ1-1 TRBV7-8 NA CASSPSQGGLAEAFF TGTGCCAGCAGTCCCTCCCAGGGAGGATTGGCTGAAGCTTTCTTT
few TRBJ1-2 TRBV5-5 NA CASSLGHANYGYTF TGTGCCAGCAGCTTGGGACATGCTAACTATGGCTACACCTTC
few TRBJ1-6 TRBV2 NA CASKGTGTSPLHF TGTGCCAGCAAGGGAACAGGGACTTCACCCCTCCACTTT
few TRBJ2-4 TRBV21-1 NA CASSKGREIAKNIQYF TGTGCCAGCAGCAAAGGGAGGGAAATAGCCAAAAACATTCAGTACTTC
NA TRBJ1-1 TRBV9 TRBD1 CASSVGGRGRVNTEAFF TGTGCCAGCAGCGTAGGCGGCAGGGGGCGGGTGAACACTGAAGCTTTCTTT
NA TRBJ2-5 TRBV5-5 NA CASSGLEGGPETQYF TGTGCCAGCAGCGGGCTAGAGGGGGGGCCAGAGACCCAGTACTTC
few TRBJ1-1 TRBV7-9 NA CASSSPTYLNTEAFF TGTGCCAGCAGCTCACCCACCTACCTGAACACTGAAGCTTTCTTT
NA TRBJ1-2 TRBV18 NA CASSPTRVLGYGYTF TGTGCCAGCTCACCTACCAGGGTCTTGGGCTATGGCTACACCTTC
NA TRBJ2-1 TRBV5-5 TRBD2 CASSRTSGSYNEQFF TGTGCCAGCAGCCGGACTAGCGGGTCCTACAATGAGCAGTTCTTC
few TRBJ1-1 TRBV11-2 TRBD1 CASSAQQGRNTEAFF TGTGCCAGCAGCGCTCAACAGGGGAGAAACACTGAAGCTTTCTTT
NA TRBJ2-1 TRBV28 TRBD2 CASSRPGLAGGNEQFF TGTGCCAGCAGTCGGCCGGGACTAGCGGGGGGGAATGAGCAGTTCTTC
few TRBJ2-3 TRBV19 TRBD2 CASRPSSGGTDTQYF TGTGCCAGTAGACCGTCCAGCGGGGGAACAGATACGCAGTATTTT
few TRBJ2-1 TRBV5-6 NA CASSLADNEQFF TGTGCCAGCAGCTTGGCAGATAATGAGCAGTTCTTC
many TRBJ1-4 TRBV11-3 NA CASSRGPSEKLFF TGTGCCAGCAGCCGAGGGCCTTCAGAAAAACTGTTTTTT
few TRBJ1-3 TRBV28 TRBD1 CASSFGTVSGNTIYF TGTGCCAGCAGTTTCGGGACAGTCTCTGGAAACACCATATATTTT
NA TRBJ2-4 TRBV27 NA CASIADKNIQYF TGTGCCAGCATAGCTGACAAAAACATTCAGTACTTC
NA TRBJ2-7 TRBV6-5 TRBD2 CASSPLAGSYEQYF TGTGCCAGCAGTCCTTTAGCGGGGTCCTACGAGCAGTACTTC
many TRBJ1-6 TRBV28 NA CASSFGSYYNSPLHF TGTGCCAGCAGTTTCGGGTCTTACTATAATTCACCCCTCCACTTT
NA TRBJ2-3 TRBV30 NA CALTETSTDTQYF TGTGCCCTCACAGAAACTAGCACAGATACGCAGTATTTT
few TRBJ1-1 TRBV10-3 TRBD1 CAISGQTGEAFF TGTGCCATCAGTGGACAGACAGGGGAAGCTTTCTTT
few TRBJ2-1 TRBV5-1 TRBD2 CASSPVLAGGSYNEQFF TGCGCCAGCAGTCCGGTACTAGCGGGGGGGTCCTACAATGAGCAGTTCTTC
few TRBJ1-5 TRBV9 TRBD1 CASSGQGSQPQHF TGTGCCAGCAGCGGACAGGGGTCTCAGCCCCAGCATTTT
NA TRBJ1-2 TRBV28 TRBD1 CASFLPRGQGISYGYTF TGTGCCAGCTTCTTGCCCCGAGGACAGGGAATAAGCTATGGCTACACCTTC
few TRBJ1-3 TRBV30 NA CAWTGLPGSGNTIYF TGTGCCTGGACCGGACTCCCAGGCTCTGGAAACACCATATATTTT
NA TRBJ1-5 TRBV2 NA CASSAGTGGGNQPQHF TGTGCCAGCAGTGCCGGAACCGGAGGGGGCAATCAGCCCCAGCATTTT
few TRBJ1-1 TRBV6-1 NA CASSEVQGYGTEAFF TGTGCCAGCAGTGAAGTACAGGGATACGGCACTGAAGCTTTCTTT
NA TRBJ1-2 TRBV6-1 NA CAITNPPNYGYTF TGTGCCATCACTAACCCCCCTAACTATGGCTACACCTTC